A single sample is the source of the 12 T cell receptor beta chains below, sequenced in a study of cytomegalovirus exposure and HLA in healthy donors. The study ran its PCR with 60 Vbeta and 13 Jbeta primers. Libraries were prepared by immunoSEQ multiplex PCR; TCRdb keeps only in-frame clonotypes and omits some of them. The repertoire holds over 150,000 clones, 60% to 85% seen once, with 2.2% in the top ten. Specimen: PBMCs. These receptors were obtained from a man aged 45-65 years in good health and CMV-seropositive.

V usage is TRBV7-9 and J usage is TRBJ2-2, with D perhaps matching TRBD2 (6 bases). CDR1 and CDR2 (germline): SEHNR, FQNEAQ (reference sequence). This CDR3 contains 15 residues. Trimming pared 3 bases from V and 5 bases from J, leaving 13 bases between. The CDR3, as DNA: TGTGCCAGCAGCTTGAGGGTGCGGGGAACCGGGGAGCTGTTTTTT. The encoded protein is CASSLRVRGTGELFF.

This rearrangement joins TRBV9 to TRBJ1-5; no firm D call. Germline V gene data show CDR1 as SGDLS and CDR2 as YYNGEE. There are 13 residues in the CDR3. Trimming stripped 0 bases from V and 8 bases from J, with 9 bases between. The DNA of the CDR3 is TGTGCCAGCAGCGTAGCTTTCGGTGAGCCCCAGCATTTT. Its translation: CASSVAFGEPQHF.

The chain has TRBV10-3 and TRBJ2-5, with a tentative D call TRBD2 (5 bases). Germline CDR1 reads ENHRY; CDR2 reads SYGVKD. The length of the CDR3 is 14 residues. Trimming removed 6 bases from V and 4 bases from J, with 15 bases in between. DNA of the CDR3: TGTGCCATCAGGACGACTGGGAGAGGAGAGACCCAGTACTTC. It specifies CAIRTTGRGETQYF.

This sequence joins TRBV19 and TRBJ1-2, with 7 bases fitting TRBD1. CDR1 is LNHDA and CDR2 is SQIVND in the germline V gene (reference sequence). The CDR3 sequence is 13 residues long. V lost 9 bases to trimming and J lost 2 bases; unmatched junction nucleotides: 6. The CDR3 bases are TGTGCCAGCAGGGACAGTCAGAACTATGGCTACACCTTC. Amino acid sequence: CASRDSQNYGYTF.

J is TRBJ2-4 and V is TRBV6-1, with 7 bases lining up with TRBD1. Germline trimming cut 3 bases from V and 3 bases from J; bases unmatched to any gene: 2. CDR3 size: 14 residues. The germline gives CDR1 MNHNS, CDR2 SASEGT. The CDR3 protein is CASSEAGGKNIQYF. CDR3 DNA sequence: TGTGCCAGCAGTGAGGCAGGGGGCAAAAACATTCAGTACTTC.

This clone has only one observation. The CDR3 sequence is CASSSGGAGGRTDTQYF. The CDR3 DNA follows: TGTGCCAGTAGTTCCGGGGGAGCGGGGGGCCGCACAGATACGCAGTATTTT. The chain carries TRBV19 and TRBJ2-3, with 9 bases identical to TRBD2. The junction had 10 bases not matched to a gene; V was cut back by 5 bases and J by 1 base. The CDR3 is 17 amino acids. Per the germline V gene, CDR1 is LNHDA and CDR2 is SQIVND (reference sequence). The entire variable domain, with the rest obtained from reference TRBV19 and TRBJ2-3, is as follows: DGGITQSPKYLFRKEGQNVTLSCEQNLNHDAMYWYRQDPGQGLRLIYYSQIVNDFQKGDIAEGYSVSREKKESFPLTVTSAQKNPTAFYLCASSSGGAGGRTDTQYFGPGTRLTVL.

The V and J genes are TRBV5-1 and TRBJ1-4; TRBD1 is a possible D gene (6 bases). V was trimmed by 5 bases and J by 3 bases, leaving 14 bases between them. Germline assignment: CDR1 SGHRS and CDR2 YFSETQ. The CDR3 runs 15 residues. CDR3 sequence reads: CASRSGGAANEKLFF. In nucleotides, the CDR3 is TGCGCCAGCAGGAGCGGGGGGGCGGCTAATGAAAAACTGTTTTTT. The full variable domain, in which reference TRBV5-1 and TRBJ1-4 provide the parts outside the CDR3, is KAGVTQTPRYLIKTRGQQVTLSCSPISGHRSVSWYQQTPGQGLQFLFEYFSETQRNKGNFPGRFSGRQFSNSRSEMNVSTLELGDSALYLCASRSGGAANEKLFFGSGTQLSVL.

The gene calls are TRBV5-4 and TRBJ2-7; D perhaps matches TRBD2 (5 bases). CDR3 size: 15 residues. Germline lookup yields CDR1 SGHNT and CDR2 YYREEE (reference sequence). The ends were cut back, 2 bases at V and 3 bases at J, with 15 bases in the middle. The CDR3 here is CASSLAVTTHYEQYF. The CDR3 region has the DNA TGTGCCAGCAGCTTAGCGGTTACTACCCACTACGAGCAGTACTTC.

This rearrangement joins TRBV6-1 to TRBJ1-1; a weak D match, TRBD1 (5 bases). The CDR3 runs to 15 residues. V dropped 6 bases and J dropped 4 bases, with 18 bases sitting between them. From germline, CDR1 is MNHNS and CDR2 SASEGT. The CDR3: CASSTGTVGGTEAFF. The DNA for the CDR3 is TGTGCCAGCAGCACGGGGACCGTCGGGGGCACTGAAGCTTTCTTT.

The chain is built from TRBV30 and TRBJ2-7, with D hard to call. CDR3 length: 13 residues. Germline V gene sequence: CDR1 GTSNPN, CDR2 SVGIG (reference sequence). The V end was cut by 2 bases, the J end by 2 bases, with 10 bases between. CDR3 residues: CAWSFVSTYEQYF. Written as DNA, the CDR3 is TGTGCCTGGAGTTTCGTCAGTACCTACGAGCAGTACTTC.

This clone was recorded a few times. Here the CDR3 reads CASSEDPTYRGQFF. The CDR3 nucleotides are TGTGCCAGCAGTGAAGACCCTACGTACCGGGGGCAGTTCTTC. The V gene is TRBV6-1, the J gene TRBJ2-1; D may be TRBD2 (5 bases). The CDR3 has 14 residues. CDR1 and CDR2 from the germline V gene are MNHNS and SASEGT. V shed 1 base and J shed 12 bases, with 16 bases lying between them.

The chain carries TRBV2 and TRBJ2-7; TRBD1 matches 9 bases. The trim removed 5 bases at V and 7 bases at J, leaving 12 bases unmatched. The germline V gene has CDR1 SNHLY and CDR2 FYNNEI. The length of the CDR3 is 15 residues. CDR3 region: CASSRGAGTGIEQYF. The CDR3 nucleotides are TGTGCCAGCAGTAGGGGAGCCGGGACAGGGATTGAGCAGTACTTC. Variable domain in full (rest from reference TRBV2 and TRBJ2-7): EPEVTQTPSHQVTQMGQEVILRCVPISNHLYFYWYRQILGQKVEFLVSFYNNEISEKSEIFDDQFSVERPDGSNFTLKIRSTKLEDSAMYFCASSRGAGTGIEQYFGPGTRLTVT.